These 9 T cell receptor beta chains share one sample of origin, sequenced in a study of T-cell reconstitution after alpha-beta-depleted transplantation in children. As it was prepared, the TCRbeta library received unique molecular identifiers. TCRdb re-called the PCR reads with MiXCR, one entry per CDR3 protein. The sample lists about 500,000 distinct CDR3 sequences, approximately 32% seen once, with approximately 2.3% in the top ten. Sequenced here: PBMCs from the stem cell graft donor, sampled from the stem cell graft. Receptors originate from a human donor who donated a stem cell graft to a child with aplastic anemia.

The chain employs TRBV7-7 and TRBJ2-2; D unclear. Per germline, CDR1 SSHAT and CDR2 FNYEAQ (reference sequence). V was cut by 0 bases and J by 4 bases, with 6 bases left in between. This CDR3 is 14 amino acids long. The CDR3 reads CASSLALRTGELFF. The CDR3, as DNA: TGTGCCAGCAGCTTAGCATTACGCACCGGGGAGCTGTTTTTT.

The rearrangement uses TRBV20-1 and TRBJ1-5; D perhaps matches TRBD1 (5 bases). CDR3 length: 13 amino acids. Trimming took off 0 bases at V and 16 bases at J, with 19 bases between the two ends. Germline V gene data show CDR1 as DFQATT and CDR2 as SNEGSKA (reference sequence). CDR3 nucleotides: TGCAGTGCTAGAGATAAGGGGCGCGGACCGCAACATTTT. Its translation is CSARDKGRGPQHF.

This sequence joins TRBV12-3 or TRBV12-4 and TRBJ2-1; 8 bases line up with TRBD2. V trimming: 7 bases; J trimming: 7 bases; junction bases outside the gene matches: 6. There are 13 residues in the CDR3. CDR3 region: CASTGGRLNEQFF. CDR3 bases: TGTGCCAGCACTGGCGGGAGGTTGAATGAGCAGTTCTTC.

The V call is TRBV6-5, the J call TRBJ2-2; D is unresolved. Germline-derived CDR1 and CDR2 are MNHEY and SVGAGI. Trimming shortened V by 6 bases and J by 6 bases, and 14 bases separated the two germline ends. The CDR3 covers 14 residues. The CDR3 nucleotides are TGTGCCAGCAGAATGCAAAGAGGTGCCGGGGAGCTGTTTTTT. Its translation: CASRMQRGAGELFF.

J is TRBJ1-5 and V is TRBV5-1, with 8 bases matching TRBD1. Germline values: CDR1 SGHRS, CDR2 YFSETQ. This CDR3 has 18 residues. With 0 bases clipped from V and 4 bases from J, the junction kept 12 bases outside the gene matches. CDR3 sequence reads: CASSLGPPGQGQNQPQHF. The CDR3 coding sequence is TGCGCCAGCAGCTTGGGACCCCCCGGACAGGGTCAGAATCAGCCCCAGCATTTT.

The chain joins TRBV10-1 to TRBJ2-1; TRBD1 agrees at 8 bases. The trim removed 3 bases at V and 8 bases at J, leaving 12 bases unmatched. The CDR3 covers 16 residues. Per germline, CDR1 WNHNN and CDR2 SYGVQD (reference sequence). CDR3: CASSESGGAFKDEQFF. CDR3 DNA sequence: TGCGCCAGCAGTGAATCAGGGGGCGCTTTCAAGGATGAGCAGTTCTTC.

As regards this clonotype: The junction differs from germline at one of its ends, possibly a read error. V gene TRBV29-1 combines with J gene TRBJ2-1; TRBD2 aligns across 8 bases. The CDR3 is made up of 13 amino acids. The germline V gene has CDR1 SQVTM and CDR2 ANQGSEA. The CDR3 bases are TGCAGCGTGCCGGGGACTAGGGGCAATCAGCAGTTCTTC. Protein: CSVPGTRGNQQFF.

The table lists this clonotype with a few counts. This chain joins TRBV20-1 and TRBJ2-3, with TRBD1 identical over 9 bases. The CDR3 runs to 15 residues. The J segment lost 2 bases and the V segment lost 2 bases, leaving 5 bases of the junction unmatched. The germline gives CDR1 DFQATT, CDR2 SNEGSKA (reference sequence). The CDR3, as DNA: TGCAGTGCTAGACCGGACAGGGGAAACACAGATACGCAGTATTTT. Translated, it gives CSARPDRGNTDTQYF.

The gene calls are TRBV5-1 and TRBJ2-1, with TRBD2 matching over 13 bases. Germline CDR1 reads SGHRS; CDR2 reads YFSETQ. After removal of 4 bases from V and 3 bases from J, the junction contained 10 bases not matched to a gene. The CDR3 extends over 18 amino acids. CDR3 protein: CASSGSGLAGQNYNEQFF. The CDR3 DNA is TGCGCCAGCAGCGGGTCGGGACTAGCGGGGCAAAACTACAATGAGCAGTTCTTC.